The 32 T cell receptor beta chains below were found in one sample sequenced in a study of tumor-infiltrating lymphocytes in primary liver carcinoma. Unsorted whole blood supplied the RNA, and germline DNA was extracted too. A primer in the constant region served to generate TCR beta cDNA from about 480 ng of total RNA. Nested multiplex PCR, run for three rounds with slightly modified ARM-PCR, yielded TCR beta libraries. The first two PCR rounds used TRBV1-TRBV30 primers with a Cbeta primer, roughly 10 cycles each. From the multiplex PCR reads, TCRdb called clonotypes with MiXCR, one entry per CDR3 protein. The sample lists 320,000 or so distinct CDR3 sequences, 65% occurring once. Sequenced sample: peripheral blood. These receptors came from a man aged 35 to 55 with primary liver carcinoma and hepatitis B virus infection.

Worth noting for this clonotype: One end of the junction fails to match germline, which may point to a read error. This sequence joins TRBV11-1 and TRBJ2-5; a weak D match, TRBD2 (5 bases). This CDR3 region has 15 residues. Germline CDR1 reads SGHAT; CDR2 reads FQDESV (reference sequence). In DNA, the CDR3 is TGTGTCAGCAGCTTACGGCCAGGAGGATGGGAGACCCATTACTTC. This sequence encodes CVSSLRPGGWETHYF. Full variable domain (remainder filled in from reference TRBV11-1 and TRBJ2-5): EAEVAQSPRYKITEKSQAVAFWCDPISGHATLYWYRQILGQGPELLVQFQDESVVDDSQLPKDRFSAERLKGVDSTLKIQPAELGDSAMYLCVSSLRPGGWETHYFGPGTRLLVL.

This clonotype was detected a few times. One junction end does not reproduce the germline sequence, and a read error may be involved. The J gene is TRBJ1-4, the V gene TRBV12-3 or TRBV12-4; D not certain. The CDR3 consists of 14 residues. In nucleotides, the CDR3 is TGTGCCAGCAGTTTTAACGGCATCGATGAAAAACCGTTTTTT. Encoded protein: CASSFNGIDEKPFF.

Regarding this clonotype: One base away lies a much larger clone, so this may be a sequencing read error. No conserved phenylalanine or tryptophan is present at the end of the CDR3, so a read error is the likely explanation. V usage is TRBV6-5 and J usage is TRBJ2-5; maybe TRBD1 (6 bases). This CDR3 contains 16 residues. Germline CDR1 reads MNHEY; CDR2 reads SVGAGI. Trimming cost V 4 bases and J 5 bases, with 20 bases left between them. This CDR3 reads CASSSPRSGGQETQYI. The CDR3 coding sequence is TGTGCCAGCAGTTCCCCCCGTTCTGGGGGCCAGGAGACCCAGTACATC.

Of note for this clonotype: Just one base apart from a much larger clone, this may be a read error. The chain has TRBV4-3 and TRBJ1-2; D unclear. V was trimmed by 4 bases and J by 4 bases, leaving 13 bases between them. This CDR3 comprises 14 residues. CDR1 and CDR2 from the germline V gene are LGHNA and YSLEER. The CDR3 region is CASSLEGAAYGYTF. DNA for the CDR3: TGCGCCAGCAGCCTCGAGGGCGCAGCCTATGGCTACACCTTC.

The J gene is TRBJ2-2, the V gene TRBV6-5, with D tentatively TRBD2 (6 bases). Germline V lookup: CDR1 MNHEY, CDR2 SVGAGI. The CDR3 runs 15 residues. The V end lost 6 bases, the J end lost 0 bases, and 11 bases lay between the germline ends. CDR3 bases: TGTGCCAGCAGCCTCCTAGCGCCGAACACCGGGGAGCTGTTTTTT. Encoded protein: CASSLLAPNTGELFF.

There are many counts of this clonotype. The rearrangement uses TRBV4-1 and TRBJ2-1; D may be TRBD1 or TRBD2 (6 bases each). V was pared by 2 bases and J by 4 bases, with 15 bases between. The CDR3 is 16 residues long. Germline CDR1 and CDR2: MGHRA and YSYEKL. The CDR3 nucleotides read TGCGCCAGCAGCCAACCCCCAGGGGCGGGATACAATGAGCAGTTCTTC. As protein: CASSQPPGAGYNEQFF.

This clonotype was seen many times. J is TRBJ2-3 and V is TRBV29-1, with D possibly matching TRBD2 (5 bases). CDR1 and CDR2 from the germline V gene are SQVTM and ANQGSEA. Between the trimmed V and J ends, which lost 4 bases and 3 bases, there was a span of 20 bases. This CDR3 has 16 amino acids. CDR3 coding DNA: TGCAGCGTTGGCGGACTCAACCTAATCCGAACAGATACGCAGTATTTT. This translates into CSVGGLNLIRTDTQYF.

This clonotype was detected ten times or more. The rearrangement links TRBV12-3 or TRBV12-4 to TRBJ1-5, with 8 bases fitting TRBD1. This CDR3 comprises 15 residues. The V and J ends lost 4 bases and 3 bases, in that order; junction bases with no gene match: 5. CDR3 residues: CASSSRTGYNQPQHF. Here the CDR3 DNA reads TGTGCCAGCAGTTCAAGGACAGGGTACAATCAGCCCCAGCATTTT.

For this clonotype: This sequence may be a read error, since a much larger clone differs from it by one base. The rearrangement uses TRBV6-1 and TRBJ2-3; TRBD2 agrees at 11 bases. The trim removed 5 bases at V and 7 bases at J, leaving 14 bases unmatched. Germline V gene sequence: CDR1 MNHNS, CDR2 SASEGT. CDR3 size: 17 residues. The CDR3 loop reads CASSPKTTSGNLNTQYF. As DNA, the CDR3 is TGTGCCAGCAGTCCTAAAACGACTAGCGGGAACTTGAATACGCAGTATTTT.

This clonotype was found many times. The chain couples TRBV11-2 to TRBJ2-1; the D is unclear. The CDR3 is 11 residues long. V was clipped by 0 bases and J by 8 bases, with 2 bases between them. Germline values: CDR1 SGHAT, CDR2 FQNNGV. The CDR3: CASSLDDEQFF. In nucleotides, the CDR3 is TGTGCCAGCAGCTTAGACGATGAGCAGTTCTTC.

A word on this clonotype: A much more abundant neighbour one base away suggests this may be a read error. The genes are TRBV6-2 or TRBV6-3 and TRBJ2-4; D is possibly TRBD2 (5 bases). The CDR3 contains 16 residues. The V gene's germline CDR1 is MNHEY and CDR2 SVGEGT. The CDR3 is CASSYSRRGAENIQYF. CDR3 nucleotides: TGTGCCAGCAGTTACTCCCGACGGGGAGCCGAAAACATTCAGTACTTC.

In regard to this clonotype: A much larger clone lies a single base off, so this may be a read error. The J gene is TRBJ2-7, the V gene TRBV6-2 or TRBV6-3, with D possibly TRBD1 on 6 matching bases. V lost 8 bases, J lost 2 bases, and 16 bases lay in between. CDR1 and CDR2 (germline): MNHEY, SVGEGT. The CDR3 extends over 14 amino acids. The CDR3: CASCPGTLPYEQYF. As DNA, the CDR3 is TGTGCCAGCTGTCCAGGGACATTACCCTACGAGCAGTACTTC.

The rearrangement links TRBV2 to TRBJ1-4; 9 nucleotides agree with TRBD1. The CDR3 has 12 amino acids. The germline V gene has CDR1 SNHLY and CDR2 FYNNEI. Trimming at V came to 6 bases and at J to 10 bases, leaving 3 bases not matched to a gene. The CDR3, as DNA: TGTGCCAGCAGCGCGGGACAGGGAAAACTGTTTTTT. It specifies CASSAGQGKLFF.

This chain uses TRBV27 with TRBJ2-7; D possibly uses TRBD1 or TRBD2 (5 bases each). The germline V gene encodes CDR1 MNHEY and CDR2 SMNVEV (reference sequence). The V gene lost 1 base and the J gene lost 6 bases, with 7 bases spanning the gap. This CDR3 region has 12 residues. CDR3 loop: CASSLLGTEQYF. As DNA, the CDR3 is TGTGCCAGCAGTTTATTGGGGACCGAGCAGTACTTC.

On this clonotype itself: An end of the junction differs from the germline gene, which may be a read error. The chain has TRBV4-1 and TRBJ1-1; D is possibly TRBD1 (5 bases). This CDR3 has 13 residues. The germline CDR1 and CDR2 sequences are MGHRA and YSYEKL. The CDR3 sequence is CASSRGANAEALF. CDR3 sequence (DNA): TGCGCCAGCAGCCGAGGGGCGAACGCTGAAGCTCTCTTT.

This clonotype was recorded at least ten times. The chain is built from TRBV6-1 and TRBJ1-2; TRBD1 matches 7 bases. The CDR3 spans 13 residues. The germline V gene has CDR1 MNHNS and CDR2 SASEGT. The trim removed 7 bases at V and 2 bases at J, leaving 4 bases unmatched. The CDR3 sequence: CASNQGQNYGYTF. The CDR3 DNA reads TGTGCCAGCAACCAGGGACAGAACTATGGCTACACCTTC.

About this clonotype itself: An end of the junction does not agree with germline; a read error may underlie this. V is TRBV5-1 and J is TRBJ1-1; unclear D gene. There are 13 residues in the CDR3. Germline V gene lookup returns CDR1 SGHRS and CDR2 YFSETQ. CDR3 DNA sequence: TGCGCCAGCAGCTTTAATCTGAACACTGAAGCTTTATTT. Its translation: CASSFNLNTEALF.

This clonotype was observed many times. The chain employs TRBV6-2 or TRBV6-3 and TRBJ2-1; D is ambiguous. CDR3 length equals 15 residues. V shed 6 bases and J shed 7 bases, with 19 bases lying between them. Germline values: CDR1 MNHEY, CDR2 SVGEGT. CDR3 protein: CASSPLFDGRNEQFF. CDR3 nucleotide sequence: TGTGCCAGCAGCCCGCTTTTTGACGGAAGGAATGAGCAGTTCTTC.

This clonotype occurred a few times. One base away lies a much larger clone, so this may be a sequencing read error. The chain recombines TRBV12-3 or TRBV12-4 with TRBJ1-3, with D tentatively TRBD1 (5 bases). The V gene lost 8 bases and the J gene lost 0 bases, with 20 bases spanning the gap. The length of the CDR3 is 17 residues. CDR3 in DNA: TGTGCCAGCGGTCCCCGGGTCGGGGGGTACTCTGGAAACACCATATATTTT. Translating gives CASGPRVGGYSGNTIYF.

This clonotype was picked up many times. The chain is built from TRBV6-6 and TRBJ2-5; 11 nucleotides align to TRBD2. Per germline, CDR1 MNHNY and CDR2 SVGAGI (reference sequence). The CDR3 covers 16 residues. With V trimmed by 5 bases and J by 1 base, 6 bases remained unmatched. The CDR3 DNA is TGTGCCAGCAGTCCACTAGCGGGAGTCCCCCAAGAGACCCAGTACTTC. Amino acids: CASSPLAGVPQETQYF.

About this clonotype itself: Just one base apart from a much larger clone, this may be a read error. The V gene is TRBV4-3, the J gene TRBJ2-3; tentative D call: TRBD1 (5 bases). Germline V gives CDR1 LGHNA, CDR2 YSLEER. This CDR3 has 15 residues. V lost 0 bases to trimming and J lost 4 bases, with 11 bases between them. CDR3 protein: CASSQDRVGPDTQYF. CDR3 bases: TGCGCCAGCAGCCAAGACAGGGTGGGCCCAGATACGCAGTATTTT.

This clonotype was seen a few times. A much larger clone lies one base from this, so it may be a read error. CDR3 amino acids: CASSHPGTGNEKLLF. CDR3 in DNA: TGCGCCAGCAGCCATCCCGGGACAGGGAATGAAAAACTGCTTTTT. The chain combines TRBV4-3 with TRBJ1-4, with TRBD1 identical over 9 bases. Germline assignment: CDR1 LGHNA and CDR2 YSLEER. CDR3 length equals 15 residues.

There are many counts of this clonotype. This chain uses TRBV5-6 with TRBJ2-1; D is ambiguous. Deletions cut 2 bases from V and 10 bases from J, with 10 bases between. The CDR3 length is 12 residues. Germline V gene sequence: CDR1 SGHDT, CDR2 YYEEEE. The CDR3 bases are TGTGCCAGCAGCTTCCCCGCCCTCGAGCAGTTCTTC. Translated: CASSFPALEQFF.

This clonotype was observed a few times. The chain recombines TRBV5-1 with TRBJ2-7, with 9 bases identical to TRBD2. The germline CDR1 and CDR2 sequences are SGHRS and YFSETQ. The CDR3 sequence is 15 residues long. The ends lost 0 bases at V and 4 bases at J; junction bases unmatched: 5. CDR3 amino acids: CASSLVSSGVYEQYF. The CDR3 DNA reads as TGCGCCAGCAGCTTGGTGTCTAGCGGGGTGTACGAGCAGTACTTC.

Worth noting for this clonotype: A much larger clone lies a single base off, so this may be a read error. The V gene is TRBV7-8, the J gene TRBJ1-5; D unclear. TRBJ2-3 matches the DNA end more closely, so the J call is doubtful. The CDR3 has 14 residues. Germline loops: CDR1 SGHVS, CDR2 FQNEAQ. The CDR3 here is CASSLALRKQPQYF. Here the CDR3 DNA reads TGTGCCAGCAGCTTAGCGTTGCGGAAGCAGCCCCAGTATTTT.

In this sample, this clonotype turned up a few times. The J gene is TRBJ2-7, the V gene TRBV6-2 or TRBV6-3, with TRBD2 matching 9 bases. Germline CDR1 is MNHEY and CDR2 is SVGEGT. The CDR3 totals 19 residues. Trimming cost V 2 bases and J 2 bases; bases outside gene matches: 16. The CDR3: CASSYAPGGLAGFTYEQYF. As DNA, the CDR3 is TGTGCCAGCAGTTACGCCCCCGGGGGGCTAGCGGGATTTACCTACGAGCAGTACTTC.

The chain combines TRBV11-3 with TRBJ2-1, with 9 bases matching TRBD2. J was trimmed by 10 bases and V by 6 bases; bases with no gene match: 16. Germline V gene sequence: CDR1 SGHNT, CDR2 YENEEA. The CDR3 spans 16 residues. For the CDR3, the DNA is TGTGCCAGCAGTTATTCTGGGACTAGCATAAGAAAGGAGCAGTTCTTC. This encodes CASSYSGTSIRKEQFF.

A word on this clonotype: A junction boundary mismatches the germline segment, possibly from a read error. V is TRBV6-5 and J is TRBJ2-5; a possible D gene is TRBD2 (5 bases). The CDR3 totals 14 residues. Per germline, CDR1 MNHEY and CDR2 SVGAGI. The CDR3 coding sequence is TGTGTCAGCAGTTTGAGGGCCAGTGGACTGGCCCAGTACTTC. Its translation is CVSSLRASGLAQYF.

This clonotype was seen a single time. An end of the junction does not agree with germline; a read error may underlie this. J is TRBJ1-2 and V is TRBV6-2 or TRBV6-3; TRBD1 matches 7 bases. The CDR3 sequence is 15 residues long. The germline CDR1 and CDR2 sequences are MNHEY and SVGEGT. CDR3 region: CANSPLGTESTGYTF. In DNA form, the CDR3 reads TGTGCCAACAGTCCCCTAGGGACAGAGTCTACAGGCTACACCTTC.

The rearrangement joins TRBV11-2 to TRBJ2-7, with TRBD1 matching over 7 bases. The CDR3 sequence is 15 residues long. Germline V gene lookup returns CDR1 SGHAT and CDR2 FQNNGV. J lost 3 bases, V lost 5 bases, and 10 bases had no gene match. The CDR3 DNA is TGTGCCAGCAGCCCCATGGGACAGCGCGTCTACGAGCAGTACTTC. Translation gives CASSPMGQRVYEQYF.

This clonotype was seen repeatedly, ten times or more. V and J are TRBV29-1 and TRBJ2-3, with D possibly TRBD2 on 6 matching bases. Germline-derived CDR1 and CDR2 are SQVTM and ANQGSEA. CDR3 length: 13 residues. Between the trimmed V and J ends, which lost 8 bases and 2 bases, there was a span of 14 bases. The CDR3 sequence: CSSRRGNTDTQYF. The CDR3, as DNA: TGCAGCTCTCGTCGGGGGAACACAGATACGCAGTATTTT.

As concerns this clonotype: A clone one base away is much larger, so this may be a read error. V gene TRBV5-4 combines with J gene TRBJ2-7; 9 nucleotides agree with TRBD2. The CDR3 is 14 residues long. From germline, CDR1 is SGHNT and CDR2 YYREEE (reference sequence). This CDR3 reads CASNPGGRAHEQHF. The CDR3 nucleotides are TGTGCCAGCAACCCAGGCGGGAGGGCTCACGAGCAGCACTTC.